A selection of T cell receptor beta chains follows, all from one sample in a study of cytomegalovirus exposure and HLA in healthy donors. Produced via immunoSEQ multiplex PCR; TCRdb's table is partial and in-frame only. This table has 150,000 or so clones, 89% appearing once. The specimen sequenced was PBMCs. The receptors shown here come from a woman aged 18 to 35 in good health and CMV-seropositive. CDR3s include the opening cysteine and the closing phenylalanine or tryptophan. The D gene is left open where the match is weak. Not every row has a clone size; where given, it reads once, few, many or a size class.

CDR3 protein: CASRKDRGYEQYF; CDR3 DNA: TGTGCCAGCAGGAAGGACAGGGGCTACGAGCAGTACTTC; clone size: -; J gene: TRBJ2-7; D gene: TRBD1; V gene: TRBV6-5
CDR3 protein: CAISGSGGAWADTQYF; CDR3 DNA: TGTGCCATATCCGGGAGTGGGGGGGCCTGGGCAGATACGCAGTATTTT; clone size: -; J gene: TRBJ2-3; D gene: -; V gene: TRBV6-6
CDR3 protein: CASSLRDFVYEQYF; CDR3 DNA: TGTGCCAGCTCACTCCGGGACTTCGTCTACGAGCAGTACTTC; clone size: -; J gene: TRBJ2-7; D gene: -; V gene: TRBV18
CDR3 protein: CASSYDRKEQFF; CDR3 DNA: TGTGCCAGCAGCTACGACAGGAAGGAGCAGTTCTTC; clone size: -; J gene: TRBJ2-1; D gene: -; V gene: TRBV13
CDR3 protein: CASSEIDRTYGYTF; CDR3 DNA: TGTGCCAGCAGTGAGATTGACAGGACCTATGGCTACACCTTC; clone size: -; J gene: TRBJ1-2; D gene: -; V gene: TRBV25-1
CDR3 protein: CASKGLADQETQYF; CDR3 DNA: TGTGCCAGCAAGGGACTAGCGGACCAAGAGACCCAGTACTTC; clone size: -; J gene: TRBJ2-5; D gene: TRBD2; V gene: TRBV2
CDR3 protein: CASSYRAADTQYF; CDR3 DNA: TGTGCCAGCAGTTACCGAGCGGCAGATACGCAGTATTTT; clone size: once; J gene: TRBJ2-3; D gene: -; V gene: TRBV6-5
CDR3 protein: CASSSLRDRDPYYGYTF; CDR3 DNA: TGTGCCAGCAGCTCTCTCCGGGACAGGGATCCCTACTATGGCTACACCTTC; clone size: -; J gene: TRBJ1-2; D gene: TRBD1; V gene: TRBV11-2
CDR3 protein: CSALADTQYF; CDR3 DNA: TGCAGCGCCCTCGCAGATACGCAGTATTTT; clone size: once; J gene: TRBJ2-3; D gene: -; V gene: TRBV29-1
CDR3 protein: CASSPQGQGEAFF; CDR3 DNA: TGTGCCAGCAGTCCCCAGGGACAGGGTGAAGCTTTCTTT; clone size: few; J gene: TRBJ1-1; D gene: TRBD1; V gene: TRBV28
CDR3 protein: CASSPTGTSSYGYTF; CDR3 DNA: TGTGCCAGCTCACCAACAGGTACATCTTCATATGGCTACACCTTC; clone size: -; J gene: TRBJ1-2; D gene: -; V gene: TRBV18
CDR3 protein: CASSQGMTGTGGGYGYTF; CDR3 DNA: TGCGCCAGCAGCCAAGGAATGACCGGGACAGGTGGGGGCTATGGCTACACCTTC; clone size: -; J gene: TRBJ1-2; D gene: TRBD1; V gene: TRBV4-1
CDR3 protein: CASSLVVAGGGNYEQYF; CDR3 DNA: TGCGCCAGCAGCTTGGTCGTAGCTGGCGGGGGAAACTACGAGCAGTACTTC; clone size: -; J gene: TRBJ2-7; D gene: TRBD2; V gene: TRBV5-1
CDR3 protein: CASSLRTGFTEAFF; CDR3 DNA: TGTGCCAGTAGTCTACGGACAGGGTTTACTGAAGCTTTCTTT; clone size: -; J gene: TRBJ1-1; D gene: TRBD1; V gene: TRBV19
CDR3 protein: CASSQGQGGSGNTIYF; CDR3 DNA: TGCGCCAGCAGCCAGGGACAGGGAGGCTCTGGAAACACCATATATTTT; clone size: -; J gene: TRBJ1-3; D gene: TRBD1; V gene: TRBV4-1
CDR3 protein: CASGLLTGGSSYTF; CDR3 DNA: TGTGCTAGTGGTTTGTTGACAGGGGGCTCAAGCTACACCTTC; clone size: -; J gene: TRBJ1-2; D gene: TRBD1; V gene: TRBV12-5
CDR3 protein: CAISEPPGGYTF; CDR3 DNA: TGTGCCATCAGTGAACCCCCGGGAGGCTACACCTTC; clone size: -; J gene: TRBJ1-2; D gene: -; V gene: TRBV10-3
CDR3 protein: CASSDTSGGTDTQYF; CDR3 DNA: TGTGCCAGCAGCGACACTAGCGGGGGCACAGATACGCAGTATTTT; clone size: -; J gene: TRBJ2-3; D gene: TRBD2; V gene: TRBV4-2
CDR3 protein: CATSYRGEETQYF; CDR3 DNA: TGTGCCACATCATACAGGGGGGAAGAGACCCAGTACTTC; clone size: few; J gene: TRBJ2-5; D gene: TRBD1; V gene: TRBV10-3
CDR3 protein: CASSYIAKTEAFF; CDR3 DNA: TGTGCCAGCAGTTACATAGCCAAAACTGAAGCTTTCTTT; clone size: -; J gene: TRBJ1-1; D gene: -; V gene: TRBV6-5
CDR3 protein: CAWSVGGEQFF; CDR3 DNA: TGTGCCTGGAGTGTAGGGGGAGAGCAGTTCTTC; clone size: many; J gene: TRBJ2-1; D gene: -; V gene: TRBV30
CDR3 protein: CASTPTGGWSTEAFF; CDR3 DNA: TGCGCCAGCACCCCGACGGGGGGTTGGAGCACTGAAGCTTTCTTT; clone size: -; J gene: TRBJ1-1; D gene: -; V gene: TRBV5-1
CDR3 protein: CASRAGTGGAGANVLTF; CDR3 DNA: TGCGCCAGCCGGGCCGGGACAGGGGGCGCTGGGGCCAACGTCCTGACTTTC; clone size: -; J gene: TRBJ2-6; D gene: TRBD1; V gene: TRBV5-1
CDR3 protein: CASSWSQGAIGWYEQYF; CDR3 DNA: TGCGCCAGCAGCTGGAGTCAGGGGGCTATCGGTTGGTACGAGCAGTACTTC; clone size: once; J gene: TRBJ2-7; D gene: TRBD1; V gene: TRBV5-1
CDR3 protein: CASNTLAYSPLHF; CDR3 DNA: TGTGCCAGCAACACCTTGGCCTATTCACCCCTCCACTTT; clone size: -; J gene: TRBJ1-6; D gene: -; V gene: TRBV6-6
CDR3 protein: CASSQTSAGEQFF; CDR3 DNA: TGTGCCAGCAGCCAGACTTCAGCGGGGGAGCAGTTCTTC; clone size: -; J gene: TRBJ2-1; D gene: TRBD2; V gene: TRBV13
CDR3 protein: CAISGSSDGMNTEAFF; CDR3 DNA: TGTGCCATCAGTGGAAGTAGCGACGGGATGAACACTGAAGCTTTCTTT; clone size: -; J gene: TRBJ1-1; D gene: -; V gene: TRBV10-3
CDR3 protein: CASSFSGTATYEQYF; CDR3 DNA: TGTGCCAGCAGCTTCTCCGGGACAGCCACCTACGAGCAGTACTTC; clone size: -; J gene: TRBJ2-7; D gene: TRBD1; V gene: TRBV7-2
CDR3 protein: CASSLSQGIYEKLFF; CDR3 DNA: TGTGCCAGCAGTTTATCACAGGGGATTTATGAAAAACTGTTTTTT; clone size: -; J gene: TRBJ1-4; D gene: TRBD1; V gene: TRBV5-6
CDR3 protein: CASSPQLNTEAFF; CDR3 DNA: TGTGCCAGCAGCCCACAATTGAACACTGAAGCTTTCTTT; clone size: -; J gene: TRBJ1-1; D gene: -; V gene: TRBV11-2
CDR3 protein: CASSLMTGNEQFF; CDR3 DNA: TGTGCCAGCAGCTTAATGACAGGTAATGAGCAGTTCTTC; clone size: -; J gene: TRBJ2-1; D gene: -; V gene: TRBV7-9
CDR3 protein: CASSVTPQGWSEKLFF; CDR3 DNA: TGTGCCAGCAGCGTTACCCCCCAGGGCTGGAGTGAAAAACTGTTTTTT; clone size: -; J gene: TRBJ1-4; D gene: -; V gene: TRBV9
CDR3 protein: CASHAGQRYTF; CDR3 DNA: TGTGCCAGCCACGCGGGACAGCGCTACACCTTC; clone size: -; J gene: TRBJ1-2; D gene: TRBD1; V gene: TRBV6-5
CDR3 protein: CASSLSGAGELFF; CDR3 DNA: TGTGCCAGCAGCTTGTCAGGGGCCGGGGAGCTGTTTTTT; clone size: -; J gene: TRBJ2-2; D gene: -; V gene: TRBV7-2
CDR3 protein: CASTSRPAGAYEQYF; CDR3 DNA: TGTGCCAGCACCTCGCGGCCCGCGGGGGCCTACGAGCAGTACTTC; clone size: -; J gene: TRBJ2-7; D gene: TRBD2; V gene: TRBV11-2
CDR3 protein: CASSHGTGNSPLHF; CDR3 DNA: TGTGCCAGCAGCCACGGGACAGGGAATTCACCCCTCCACTTT; clone size: few; J gene: TRBJ1-6; D gene: TRBD1; V gene: TRBV7-8
CDR3 protein: CASRGTGENYGYTF; CDR3 DNA: TGTGCCAGCAGGGGGACAGGGGAAAACTATGGCTACACCTTC; clone size: -; J gene: TRBJ1-2; D gene: TRBD1; V gene: TRBV28
CDR3 protein: CASSLAGLAGTETQYF; CDR3 DNA: TGTGCCAGCAGCTTAGCGGGGCTAGCGGGTACCGAGACCCAGTACTTC; clone size: -; J gene: TRBJ2-5; D gene: TRBD2; V gene: TRBV7-9
CDR3 protein: CASSLGQNLQETQYF; CDR3 DNA: TGTGCCAGCAGTTTGGGACAAAACCTGCAAGAGACCCAGTACTTC; clone size: -; J gene: TRBJ2-5; D gene: -; V gene: TRBV2
CDR3 protein: CASSDRRRSSYNSPLHF; CDR3 DNA: TGTGCCAGTTCAGACAGGAGAAGGAGCTCCTATAATTCACCCCTCCACTTT; clone size: -; J gene: TRBJ1-6; D gene: -; V gene: TRBV19
CDR3 protein: CASSPNTGPGNTIYF; CDR3 DNA: TGTGCCAGCAGCCCAAACACAGGGCCAGGAAACACCATATATTTT; clone size: -; J gene: TRBJ1-3; D gene: -; V gene: TRBV7-9
CDR3 protein: CASRGQMNTGELFF; CDR3 DNA: TGTGCCAGCAGGGGACAGATGAACACCGGGGAGCTGTTTTTT; clone size: -; J gene: TRBJ2-2; D gene: TRBD1; V gene: TRBV2
CDR3 protein: CASSPDSGGRSETQYF; CDR3 DNA: TGTGCCAGCAGCCCTGATAGCGGGGGGCGTTCCGAGACCCAGTACTTC; clone size: -; J gene: TRBJ2-5; D gene: TRBD2; V gene: TRBV9
CDR3 protein: CAAGEGLTEAFF; CDR3 DNA: TGTGCCGCGGGTGAGGGTCTAACTGAAGCTTTCTTT; clone size: few; J gene: TRBJ1-1; D gene: -; V gene: TRBV6-5